The clone carrying this T cell receptor (beta chain) is large. Its specificity is unknown. V was shortened by 0 bases and J by 3 bases, with 9 bases between the two germline ends. This CDR3 is 14 amino acids long. Germline CDR1 is SGHVS and CDR2 is FNYEAQ. This entry belongs to a study of T cell repertoires in breast cancer. Study conclusions and caveats: Shared TCRs had various nucleotide encodings, suggesting antigen-based selection and expansion.

The expanded emulsion RT-PCR method captured paired alpha and beta chains from CD8+ T cells. A second nested PCR with blocking oligonucleotides suppressed unpaired genes. TCRdb fed the emulsion pairing reads into MiXCR, producing one record per CDR3 protein. The data contain roughly 350 distinct CDR3 sequences, nearly 50% of them singletons. This receptor was taken from a pool of human donors with breast cancer or a healthy control (not recorded which). The sequenced sample consisted of CD8+ T cells. The chain is built from TRBV7-6 and TRBJ2-7; D assignment may be TRBD1 or TRBD2 (6 bases each). The CDR3 protein is CASSLAGGGYEQYF. CDR3 in DNA: TGTGCCAGCAGCTTAGCGGGGGGCGGCTACGAGCAGTACTTC.